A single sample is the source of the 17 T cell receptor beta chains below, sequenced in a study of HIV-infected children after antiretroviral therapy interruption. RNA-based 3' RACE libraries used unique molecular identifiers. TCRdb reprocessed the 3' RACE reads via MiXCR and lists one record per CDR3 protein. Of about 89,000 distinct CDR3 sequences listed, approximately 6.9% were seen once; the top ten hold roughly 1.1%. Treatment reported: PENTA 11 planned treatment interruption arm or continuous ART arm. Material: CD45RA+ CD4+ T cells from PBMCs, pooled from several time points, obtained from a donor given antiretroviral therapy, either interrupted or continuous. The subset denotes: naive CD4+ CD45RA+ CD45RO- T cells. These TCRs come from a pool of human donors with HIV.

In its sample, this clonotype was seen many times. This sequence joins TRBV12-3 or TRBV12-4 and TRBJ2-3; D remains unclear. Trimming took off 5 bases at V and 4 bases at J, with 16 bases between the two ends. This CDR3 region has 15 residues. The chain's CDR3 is CASSPNQRRSDTQYF. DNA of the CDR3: TGTGCCAGCAGTCCCAACCAGAGACGGTCAGATACGCAGTATTTT.

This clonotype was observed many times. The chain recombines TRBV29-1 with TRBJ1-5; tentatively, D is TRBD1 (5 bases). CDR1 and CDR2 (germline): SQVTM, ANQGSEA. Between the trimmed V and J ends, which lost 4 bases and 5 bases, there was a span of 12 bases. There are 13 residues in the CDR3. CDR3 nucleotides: TGCAGCGTTGTGGAGGGGTTATATCAGCCCCAGCATTTT. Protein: CSVVEGLYQPQHF.

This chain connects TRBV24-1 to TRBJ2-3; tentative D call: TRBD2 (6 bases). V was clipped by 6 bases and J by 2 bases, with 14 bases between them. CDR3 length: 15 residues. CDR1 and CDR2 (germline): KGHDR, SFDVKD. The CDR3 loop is CATSSPREITDTQYF. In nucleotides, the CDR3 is TGTGCCACCAGTTCTCCACGGGAGATCACAGATACGCAGTATTTT.

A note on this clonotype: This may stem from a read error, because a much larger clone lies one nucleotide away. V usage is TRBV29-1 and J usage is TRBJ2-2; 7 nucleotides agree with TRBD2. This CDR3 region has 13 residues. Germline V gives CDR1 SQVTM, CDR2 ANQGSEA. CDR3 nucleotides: TGCAGTCTTCGGGAGCGGGGAACCTGGGAGCTGTTTTTT. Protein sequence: CSLRERGTWELFF.

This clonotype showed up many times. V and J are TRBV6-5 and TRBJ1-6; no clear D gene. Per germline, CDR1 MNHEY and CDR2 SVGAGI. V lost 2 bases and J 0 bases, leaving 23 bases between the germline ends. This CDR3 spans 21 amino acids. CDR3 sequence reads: CASSYDANDTHGSSYNSPLHF. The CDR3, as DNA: TGTGCCAGCAGTTACGACGCTAACGACACGCATGGGAGCTCCTATAATTCACCCCTCCACTTT.

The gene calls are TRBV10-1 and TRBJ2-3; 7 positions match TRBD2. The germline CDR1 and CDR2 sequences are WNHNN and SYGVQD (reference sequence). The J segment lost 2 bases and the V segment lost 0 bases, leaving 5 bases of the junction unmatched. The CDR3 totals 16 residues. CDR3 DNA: TGCGCCAGCAGTGAGTCAGGGGAGGGGCCCACAGATACGCAGTATTTT. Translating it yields CASSESGEGPTDTQYF.

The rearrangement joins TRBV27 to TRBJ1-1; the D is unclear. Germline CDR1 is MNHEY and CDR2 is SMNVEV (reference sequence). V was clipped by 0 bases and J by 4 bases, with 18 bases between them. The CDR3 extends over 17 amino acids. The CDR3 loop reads CASSLSRRLHGVTEAFF. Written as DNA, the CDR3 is TGTGCCAGCAGTTTATCCCGCAGGCTCCACGGAGTCACTGAAGCTTTCTTT.

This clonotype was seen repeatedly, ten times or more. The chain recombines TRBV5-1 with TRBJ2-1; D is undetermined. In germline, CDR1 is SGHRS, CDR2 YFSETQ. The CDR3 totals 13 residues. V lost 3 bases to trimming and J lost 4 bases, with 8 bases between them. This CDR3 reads CASSSRNYNEQFF. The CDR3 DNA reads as TGCGCCAGCAGCTCCCGGAATTACAATGAGCAGTTCTTC. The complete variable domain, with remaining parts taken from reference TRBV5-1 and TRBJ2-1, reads KAGVTQTPRYLIKTRGQQVTLSCSPISGHRSVSWYQQTPGQGLQFLFEYFSETQRNKGNFPGRFSGRQFSNSRSEMNVSTLELGDSALYLCASSSRNYNEQFFGPGTRLTVL.

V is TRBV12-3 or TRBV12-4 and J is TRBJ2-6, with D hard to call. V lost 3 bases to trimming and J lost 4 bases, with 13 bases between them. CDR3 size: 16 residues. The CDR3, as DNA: TGTGCCAGCAGTTTCGTCAACCTGGCCGGGGCCAACGTCCTGACTTTC. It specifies CASSFVNLAGANVLTF.

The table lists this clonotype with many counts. The CDR3, as DNA: TGTGCCAGCAGTTTAAGCAGGGTAACAAACATTCAGTACTTC. Translated: CASSLSRVTNIQYF. V gene TRBV12-3 or TRBV12-4 combines with J gene TRBJ2-4, with D tentatively TRBD1 (5 bases). V lost 2 bases, J lost 6 bases, and 11 bases lay in between. The CDR3 consists of 14 residues.

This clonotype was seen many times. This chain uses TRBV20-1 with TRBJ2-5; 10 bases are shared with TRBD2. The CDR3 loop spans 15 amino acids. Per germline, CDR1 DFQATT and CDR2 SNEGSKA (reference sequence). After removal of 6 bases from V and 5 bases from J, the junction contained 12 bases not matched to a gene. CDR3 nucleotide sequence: TGCAGTGCCCACCCGGCTAGCGGGAGAGCGGAGACCCAGTACTTC. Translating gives CSAHPASGRAETQYF.

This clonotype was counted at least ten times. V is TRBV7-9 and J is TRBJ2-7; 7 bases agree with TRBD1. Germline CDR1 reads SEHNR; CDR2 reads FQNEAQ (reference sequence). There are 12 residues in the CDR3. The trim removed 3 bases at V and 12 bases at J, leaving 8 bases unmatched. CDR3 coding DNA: TGTGCCAGCAGCTTGCCCGACAGGGTGGGGTACTTC. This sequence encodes CASSLPDRVGYF.

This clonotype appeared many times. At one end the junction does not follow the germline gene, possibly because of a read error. The CDR3 loop is CASSLVGFIYEQYF. The CDR3, as DNA: TGTGCCAGCAGCTTAGTGGGGTTCATCTACGAGCAGTACTTC. V gene TRBV12-3 or TRBV12-4 combines with J gene TRBJ2-7, with D hard to call. The CDR3 runs 14 residues.

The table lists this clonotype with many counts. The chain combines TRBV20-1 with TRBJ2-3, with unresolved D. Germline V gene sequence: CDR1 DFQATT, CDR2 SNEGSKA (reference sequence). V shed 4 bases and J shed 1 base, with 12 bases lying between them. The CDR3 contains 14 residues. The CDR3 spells CSATLRAGTDTQYF. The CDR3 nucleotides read TGCAGTGCTACTTTAAGAGCCGGCACAGATACGCAGTATTTT.

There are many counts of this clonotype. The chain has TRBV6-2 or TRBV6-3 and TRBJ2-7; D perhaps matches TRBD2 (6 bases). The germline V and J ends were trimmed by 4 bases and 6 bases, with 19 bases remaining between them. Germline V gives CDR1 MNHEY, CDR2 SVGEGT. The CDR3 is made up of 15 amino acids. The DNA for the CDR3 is TGTGCCAGCAGTTCGGGAGTCATGGGAGGTGCCGAGCAGTACTTC. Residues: CASSSGVMGGAEQYF.

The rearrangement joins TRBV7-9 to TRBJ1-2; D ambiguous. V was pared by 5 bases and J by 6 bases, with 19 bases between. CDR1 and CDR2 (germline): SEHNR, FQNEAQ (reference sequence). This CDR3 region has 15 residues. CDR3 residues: CASSSWDKGWNGYTF. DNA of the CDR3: TGTGCCAGCAGCAGCTGGGATAAAGGGTGGAATGGCTACACCTTC.

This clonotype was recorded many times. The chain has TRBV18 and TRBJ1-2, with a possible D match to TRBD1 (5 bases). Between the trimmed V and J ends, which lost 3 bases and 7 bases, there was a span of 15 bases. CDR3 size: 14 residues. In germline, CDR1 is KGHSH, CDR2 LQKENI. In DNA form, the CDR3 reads TGTGCCAGCTCACCGCCCAGGGTATCTTCTGGCTACACCTTC. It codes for CASSPPRVSSGYTF.